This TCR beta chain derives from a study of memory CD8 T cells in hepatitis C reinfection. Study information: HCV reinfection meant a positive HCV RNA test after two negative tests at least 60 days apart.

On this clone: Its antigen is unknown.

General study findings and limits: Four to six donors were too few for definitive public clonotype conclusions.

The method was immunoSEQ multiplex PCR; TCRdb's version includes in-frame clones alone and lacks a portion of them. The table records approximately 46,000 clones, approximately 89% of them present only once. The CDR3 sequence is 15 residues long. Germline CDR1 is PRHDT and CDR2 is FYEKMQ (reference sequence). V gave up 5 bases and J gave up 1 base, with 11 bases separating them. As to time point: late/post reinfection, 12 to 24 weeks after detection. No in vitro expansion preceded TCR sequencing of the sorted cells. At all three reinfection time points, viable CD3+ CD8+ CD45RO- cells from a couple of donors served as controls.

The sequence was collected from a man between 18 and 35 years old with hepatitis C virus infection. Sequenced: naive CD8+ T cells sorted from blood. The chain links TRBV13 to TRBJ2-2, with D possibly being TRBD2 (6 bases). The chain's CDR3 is CASSPAGLNTGELFF. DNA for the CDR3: TGTGCCAGCAGCCCAGCGGGTCTGAACACCGGGGAGCTGTTTTTT.